Listed here are 30 T cell receptor beta chains from one sample, sequenced in a study of T cell repertoires and Cas9 in healthy adults. Here immunoSEQ multiplex PCR was the method, and the copy in TCRdb shows in-frame clones only, minus some. The sample includes roughly 14,000 clones, 75% to 90% of them seen just once. The source material was Tregs (CD4+, CD25+, CD127-, CD137-, CD154-) from PBMCs; culture status not recorded. All receptors come from a human donor in good health.

The chain combines TRBV6-1 with TRBJ1-1; D is unclear. The CDR3 totals 12 residues. The germline V gene has CDR1 MNHNS and CDR2 SASEGT. V lost 1 base and J 4 bases, leaving 4 bases between the germline ends. The CDR3: CASSEERTEAFF. In DNA form, the CDR3 reads TGTGCCAGCAGTGAAGAACGCACTGAAGCTTTCTTT.

The V call is TRBV19, the J call TRBJ2-7; no clear D gene. The germline V gene encodes CDR1 LNHDA and CDR2 SQIVND (reference sequence). Trimming left V 7 bases short and J 3 bases short, with 13 bases between. The CDR3 loop spans 13 amino acids. In DNA form, the CDR3 reads TGTGCCAGTATTAAAGGACCGGGCTACGAGCAGTACTTC. It specifies CASIKGPGYEQYF.

This clone appeared a few times. The chain is built from TRBV11-2 and TRBJ1-1; the match to TRBD1 covers 12 bases. Germline CDR1 is SGHAT and CDR2 is FQNNGV. V dropped 5 bases and J dropped 2; count of bases not matched to a gene: 9. This CDR3 is built from 17 residues. The CDR3 sequence is CASSRWGQGAQNTEAFF. The CDR3 nucleotides read TGTGCCAGCAGCCGGTGGGGACAGGGGGCGCAAAACACTGAAGCTTTCTTT.

The genes are TRBV7-8 and TRBJ1-2; a weak D match, TRBD1 (5 bases). The germline V gene has CDR1 SGHVS and CDR2 FQNEAQ. The V and J ends lost 5 bases and 3 bases respectively, with 19 bases between them. The CDR3 runs 16 residues. CDR3 residues: CASSPSLGERDYGYTF. DNA of the CDR3: TGTGCCAGCAGCCCCTCCCTAGGGGAAAGGGACTATGGCTACACCTTC.

The chain combines TRBV14 with TRBJ1-6; the match to TRBD1 covers 8 bases. Trimming took 3 bases from V and 6 from J; bases not matched to a gene: 4. The germline V gene has CDR1 SGHDN and CDR2 FVKESK. This CDR3 is built from 15 residues. CDR3 nucleotides: TGTGCCAGCAGCCATTGGACAGGGCTTAATTCACCCCTCCACTTT. The encoded protein is CASSHWTGLNSPLHF.

This chain joins TRBV5-6 and TRBJ2-5, with TRBD2 matching 9 bases. Germline V gene lookup returns CDR1 SGHDT and CDR2 YYEEEE. The trim removed 4 bases at V and 2 bases at J, leaving 3 bases unmatched. The CDR3 spans 14 residues. The CDR3 is CASSPGLAQETQYF. The CDR3 nucleotides are TGTGCCAGCAGCCCAGGACTAGCGCAAGAGACCCAGTACTTC.

The count of this clone is one. The rearrangement links TRBV7-3 to TRBJ2-3; D is unclear. Per germline, CDR1 SGHTA and CDR2 FQGTGA. Between the trimmed V and J ends, which lost 3 bases and 0 bases, there was a span of 4 bases. The CDR3 length is 13 residues. The CDR3 sequence: CASSLDSTDTQYF. The CDR3 nucleotides are TGTGCCAGCAGCTTGGACAGCACAGATACGCAGTATTTT.

The rearrangement uses TRBV28 and TRBJ2-1, with 9 positions matching TRBD2. Trimming took 2 bases from V and 1 from J; bases not matched to a gene: 0. Germline CDR1 MDHEN, CDR2 SYDVKM. The CDR3 loop spans 15 amino acids. Here the CDR3 reads CASSLAGGSYNEQFF. The DNA of the CDR3 is TGTGCCAGCAGTTTAGCGGGAGGGTCCTACAATGAGCAGTTCTTC.

The chain employs TRBV2 and TRBJ2-5; 7 nucleotides match TRBD1. The J call may be faulty, since TRBJ2-7 better matches the DNA end. Germline-derived CDR1 and CDR2 are SNHLY and FYNNEI. CDR3 length: 13 residues. CDR3 coding DNA: TGTGCCAGCTCCCTGACAGGGAACTACGAGCAGTACTTC. It is translated as CASSLTGNYEQYF.

The chain uses TRBV18 and TRBJ2-1; D is perhaps TRBD1 (6 bases). V was clipped by 0 bases and J by 2 bases, with 14 bases between them. Germline CDR1 reads KGHSH; CDR2 reads LQKENI. The CDR3 runs to 17 residues. The CDR3 sequence: CASSPPGQQSPYNEQFF. The CDR3 bases are TGTGCCAGCTCACCACCTGGACAGCAGTCTCCCTACAATGAGCAGTTCTTC.

V gene TRBV5-1 combines with J gene TRBJ1-4; D gene uncertain. The germline V gene encodes CDR1 SGHRS and CDR2 YFSETQ. The ends were cut back, 0 bases at V and 7 bases at J, with 13 bases in the middle. There are 15 residues in the CDR3. CDR3 region: CASSLEAGKLEKLFF. The CDR3 DNA is TGCGCCAGCAGCTTGGAAGCCGGTAAACTTGAAAAACTGTTTTTT.

V is TRBV9 and J is TRBJ2-7; 8 nucleotides match TRBD1. The germline gives CDR1 SGDLS, CDR2 YYNGEE. The CDR3 covers 15 residues. Unmatched junction bases numbered 11, after V lost 3 bases and J lost 6 bases. The CDR3 protein is CASSANTGQEGEQYF. CDR3 coding DNA: TGTGCCAGCAGCGCCAATACGGGACAGGAGGGCGAGCAGTACTTC.

V is TRBV10-3 and J is TRBJ2-7; D might be TRBD2 (7 bases). This CDR3 is 13 amino acids long. The V end lost 8 bases, the J end lost 5 bases, and 16 bases lay between the germline ends. CDR1 ENHRY and CDR2 SYGVKD come from the germline V gene. CDR3 protein: CAIGGAGVDEQYF. The CDR3 region has the DNA TGTGCCATCGGGGGGGCGGGGGTTGACGAGCAGTACTTC.

The chain has TRBV27 and TRBJ1-5; tentatively, D is TRBD1 (5 bases). Per the germline V gene, CDR1 is MNHEY and CDR2 is SMNVEV (reference sequence). Trimming took off 7 bases at V and 11 bases at J, with 15 bases between the two ends. CDR3 length: 12 amino acids. CDR3 DNA: TGTGCCAGCATGGGGTACGGGGGGGCCCAGCATTTT. As protein: CASMGYGGAQHF.

The CDR3 region has the DNA TGTGCCAGTAGTATAGCAGGCACTGAAGCTTTCTTT. This encodes CASSIAGTEAFF. The rearrangement uses TRBV19 and TRBJ1-1; D remains unclear. Germline V gene sequence: CDR1 LNHDA, CDR2 SQIVND (reference sequence). This CDR3 has 12 residues. V dropped 1 base and J dropped 4 bases, with 4 bases sitting between them. The full variable domain, completed using reference TRBV19 and TRBJ1-1, is DGGITQSPKYLFRKEGQNVTLSCEQNLNHDAMYWYRQDPGQGLRLIYYSQIVNDFQKGDIAEGYSVSREKKESFPLTVTSAQKNPTAFYLCASSIAGTEAFFGQGTRLTVV.

This clone was detected a few times. The chain employs TRBV5-1 and TRBJ1-3; D gene unclear. The CDR3 has 16 residues. Germline V gene lookup returns CDR1 SGHRS and CDR2 YFSETQ. V lost 2 bases to trimming and J lost 0 bases, with 12 bases between them. The CDR3 region has the DNA TGCGCCAGCAGCTTTGAGACACCGAGCTCTGGAAACACCATATATTTT. Amino acids: CASSFETPSSGNTIYF.

This chain connects TRBV11-3 to TRBJ2-2; tentatively, D is TRBD1 (7 bases). The CDR3 consists of 14 residues. Trimming removed 7 bases at V and 4 bases at J, with 13 bases between. Germline V gene data show CDR1 as SGHNT and CDR2 as YENEEA. Here the CDR3 DNA reads TGTGCCAGCACAGGGCAGGGGGGCACCGGGGAGCTGTTTTTT. Its protein is CASTGQGGTGELFF.

The J gene is TRBJ2-3, the V gene TRBV6-5; 8 nucleotides match TRBD1. CDR3 length: 14 residues. Germline CDR1 is MNHEY and CDR2 is SVGAGI. Trimming cost V 7 bases and J 2 bases; bases outside gene matches: 5. The DNA of the CDR3 is TGTGCCAGCACCGACAGGGGCCTCACAGATACGCAGTATTTT. Translated, it gives CASTDRGLTDTQYF.

This clone was counted a single time. The chain uses TRBV27 and TRBJ1-1; D not certain. The V end was cut by 2 bases, the J end by 1 base, with 5 bases between. This CDR3 contains 13 residues. Looked up from germline, CDR1 is MNHEY and CDR2 is SMNVEV (reference sequence). The CDR3 nucleotides are TGTGCCAGCAGTTTAATAGGGAACACTGAAGCTTTCTTT. It is translated as CASSLIGNTEAFF.

This chain connects TRBV2 to TRBJ1-2; D unresolved. This CDR3 is built from 14 residues. The V gene lost 5 bases and the J gene lost 5 bases, with 15 bases spanning the gap. CDR1 and CDR2 (germline): SNHLY, FYNNEI. The DNA for the CDR3 is TGTGCCAGCAGTCGGGAGCCCATCGGGTATGGCTACACCTTC. Translation: CASSREPIGYGYTF.

The CDR3 nucleotides read TGCGCCAGCAGCCAAGATGCTAGCGCCCACCCCGGGGAGCTGTTTTTT. Its translation is CASSQDASAHPGELFF. The chain recombines TRBV4-3 with TRBJ2-2; D may be TRBD2 (6 bases). The CDR3 totals 16 residues. The germline gives CDR1 LGHNA, CDR2 YSLEER. Trimming took 0 bases from V and 6 from J, leaving 14 bases between them.

The chain's CDR3 is CASSLGGIKPYSGNTIYF. The CDR3 region has the DNA TGTGCCAGCAGCTTAGGAGGGATTAAGCCCTACTCTGGAAACACCATATATTTT. The chain joins TRBV7-2 to TRBJ1-3; D gene uncertain. The CDR3 is 18 residues long. Germline CDR1 reads SGHTA; CDR2 reads FQGNSA. V lost 1 base and J lost 0, with 16 bases in between. Full variable domain (missing parts from reference TRBV7-2 and TRBJ1-3): GAGVSQSPSNKVTEKGKDVELRCDPISGHTALYWYRQSLGQGLEFLIYFQGNSAPDKSGLPSDRFSAERTGGSVSTLTIQRTQQEDSAVYLCASSLGGIKPYSGNTIYFGEGSWLTVV.

There are a few counts of this clone. This chain uses TRBV4-1 with TRBJ2-1, with D possibly matching TRBD2 (6 bases). V was shortened by 4 bases and J by 6 bases, with 22 bases between the two germline ends. Germline CDR1 and CDR2: MGHRA and YSYEKL. This CDR3 is 17 amino acids long. The CDR3 protein is CASSPPGGLSRRNEQFF. The CDR3, as DNA: TGCGCCAGCAGCCCCCCCGGAGGACTAAGTAGGCGCAATGAGCAGTTCTTC.

V gene TRBV7-9 combines with J gene TRBJ1-3; D is ambiguous. V gave up 5 bases and J gave up 0 bases, with 14 bases separating them. The CDR3 has 16 residues. In germline, CDR1 is SEHNR, CDR2 FQNEAQ (reference sequence). CDR3 amino acids: CASSPLRLGSGNTIYF. CDR3 nucleotides: TGTGCCAGCAGCCCCCTAAGACTTGGCTCTGGAAACACCATATATTTT.

This clone was seen just once. The genes are TRBV11-2 and TRBJ2-2, with 8 bases fitting TRBD1. The CDR3 has 15 amino acids. The V and J ends lost 4 bases and 3 bases, in that order; junction bases with no gene match: 4. CDR1 is SGHAT and CDR2 is FQNNGV in the germline V gene. The CDR3 here is CASSYRGSDTGELFF. DNA of the CDR3: TGTGCCAGCAGCTACAGGGGGTCGGACACCGGGGAGCTGTTTTTT.

This sequence joins TRBV15 and TRBJ2-1, with 7 positions matching TRBD2. Germline lookup yields CDR1 LNHNV and CDR2 YYDKDF (reference sequence). CDR3 length: 19 amino acids. With V trimmed by 0 bases and J by 0 bases, 11 bases remained unmatched. CDR3 in amino acids: CATSRDPLGWTSSYNEQFF. The CDR3 DNA follows: TGTGCCACCAGCAGAGACCCCCTAGGTTGGACTAGCTCCTACAATGAGCAGTTCTTC.

This chain links TRBV1 with TRBJ1-4; the table's D call, TRBD1, has no DNA check behind it. TRBV1 is a known pseudogene. This CDR3 comprises 16 residues. The CDR3 DNA reads as TGCACCAGCGCGGGCGTCGGTCCCAGGGGGAGGGAAAAACTGTTTTTT. Encoded protein: CTSAGVGPRGREKLFF.

The chain employs TRBV6-6 and TRBJ2-7; 8 nucleotides align to TRBD1. This CDR3 has 16 residues. Germline V gene lookup returns CDR1 MNHNY and CDR2 SVGAGI (reference sequence). The J segment lost 6 bases and the V segment lost 5 bases, leaving 15 bases of the junction unmatched. The CDR3 region has the DNA TGTGCCAGCAGTCGTCATACAGGGGGGCCTCTGGGCGAGCAGTACTTC. This gives the protein CASSRHTGGPLGEQYF.

This chain uses TRBV9 with TRBJ2-2; D is unresolved. Germline V gene lookup returns CDR1 SGDLS and CDR2 YYNGEE. With 0 bases removed from V and 0 bases from J, the gap between germline ends came to 12 bases. The CDR3 contains 17 residues. Here the CDR3 reads CASSVGLVRTNTGELFF. CDR3 DNA sequence: TGTGCCAGCAGCGTAGGGTTGGTCCGGACGAACACCGGGGAGCTGTTTTTT.

This clone appeared once. The rearrangement links TRBV6-6 to TRBJ1-5; D is unclear. The V gene's germline CDR1 is MNHNY and CDR2 SVGAGI (reference sequence). V was shortened by 2 bases and J by 6 bases, with 17 bases between the two germline ends. The CDR3 has 16 amino acids. The CDR3 loop reads CASSYHTPKVGQPQHF. CDR3 coding DNA: TGTGCCAGCAGTTACCACACCCCAAAGGTGGGTCAGCCCCAGCATTTT.